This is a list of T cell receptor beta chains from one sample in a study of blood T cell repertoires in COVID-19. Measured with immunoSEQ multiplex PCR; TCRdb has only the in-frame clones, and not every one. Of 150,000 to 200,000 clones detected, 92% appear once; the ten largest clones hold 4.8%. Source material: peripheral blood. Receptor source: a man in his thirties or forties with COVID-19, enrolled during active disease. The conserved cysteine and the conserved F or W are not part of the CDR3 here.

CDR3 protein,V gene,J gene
ASSSTGSRTEAF,TRBV5-1,TRBJ1-1
ASSSFDRSGSPLH,TRBV6-6,TRBJ1-6
ASSLDRYSYEQY,TRBV18,TRBJ2-7
ASSTGTGGSYNEQF,TRBV18,TRBJ2-1
ASSPRGASNEKLF,TRBV28,TRBJ1-4
ASSLTGTGGSYGYT,TRBV27,TRBJ1-2
ASSAGQTLYGYT,TRBV6-2/TRBV6-3,TRBJ1-2
ATSQTSGRRYTQY,TRBV24-1,TRBJ2-3
ASSLNIGYTEAF,TRBV7-3,TRBJ1-1
ASSGQLTYGYT,TRBV6-5,TRBJ1-2
ASSNNPGREKLF,TRBV11-2,TRBJ1-4
ATSGRRDNNQPQH,TRBV24-1,TRBJ1-5
ASTGGPHSYEQY,TRBV6-5,TRBJ2-7
ASSTYDRVDTQY,TRBV9,TRBJ2-3
ASSREAVDGETQY,TRBV4-2,TRBJ2-5
ASSLRTPNYGYT,TRBV5-1,TRBJ1-2
ASSTAGDRGYTEAF,TRBV5-1,TRBJ1-1
ASSSGTSGSSYNEQF,TRBV5-1,TRBJ2-1
ASSVDTGTNGYT,TRBV9,TRBJ1-2
ASSRSGGANYGYT,TRBV7-2,TRBJ1-2
ATSGQAFYGYT,TRBV19,TRBJ1-2
ASSFGGRDNEQF,TRBV19,TRBJ2-1
ASSQVLQANTEAF,TRBV4-2,TRBJ1-1
ASSRPGLAGGEQF,TRBV25-1,TRBJ2-1
ASSFQGVMDTQY,TRBV7-9,TRBJ2-3
ASSRGGGNQPQH,TRBV27,TRBJ1-5
ATRGDRGSTEAF,TRBV24-1,TRBJ1-1
ASSIGYGSNQPQH,TRBV19,TRBJ1-5
ASSKYGGNEQF,TRBV21-1,TRBJ2-1
ASSLMGGNQPQH,TRBV4-1,TRBJ1-5
ASSGETDSDEQY,TRBV25-1,TRBJ2-7
ASSPLDTYQPQH,TRBV27,TRBJ1-5
ASSLDLDRVGKLF,TRBV11-2,TRBJ1-4
ASSYSSGREKLF,TRBV6-5,TRBJ1-4
ASSYSRASSYEQY,TRBV6-5,TRBJ2-7
ASSFGLAGGVTDTQY,TRBV9,TRBJ2-3
ATREGQNTGELF,TRBV6-5,TRBJ2-2
SVEAWEGWGENIQY,TRBV29-1,TRBJ2-4
ASSLAEGSYGYT,TRBV5-1,TRBJ1-2
ASSLVPTSGYT,TRBV12-3/TRBV12-4,TRBJ1-2
ASSFSGANTEAF,TRBV27,TRBJ1-1
ASSLESAGDSDGYT,TRBV28,TRBJ1-2
ASRRGQRQAPRSYGYT,TRBV6-6,TRBJ1-2
ASTRVDTQY,TRBV7-9,TRBJ2-3
ASRRDIAKNIQY,TRBV19,TRBJ2-4
ASSSSGVIYNEQF,TRBV27,TRBJ2-1
ASRQGEDTEAF,TRBV2,TRBJ1-1
ASSLGDRYNEQF,TRBV5-1,TRBJ2-1
ASSLRRIFGGVEGYT,TRBV7-2,TRBJ1-2
ASTLALGQGSEQF,TRBV5-5,TRBJ2-1
ASTLTGGAIGYT,TRBV28,TRBJ1-2
ASSAGTGGFYEQY,TRBV9,TRBJ2-7
ASSSTGDYSGNTIY,TRBV5-6,TRBJ1-3